This T cell receptor (beta chain) was retrieved from a study of OX40 agonist ivuxolimab in advanced cancers. Study context: Patients in the trial were receiving intravenous ivuxolimab every 2 weeks, at doses of 0.01 to 10 mg/kg.

Germline CDR1 is MDHEN and CDR2 is SYDVKM. Trimming pared 6 bases from V and 5 bases from J, leaving 19 bases between. The CDR3 covers 15 residues. TCRdb keeps only in-frame clones here, not all; method: immunoSEQ multiplex PCR. The repertoire includes about 50,000 clones, almost 90% of them detected once, and 1.1% sits in the top ten. Sequences were derived from CD4+ or CD8+ T cells sorted from blood, sampled in a trial of the OX40 agonist ivuxolimab. The V call is TRBV28, the J call TRBJ2-5; the D gene is possibly TRBD2 (7 bases). This clonotype was sampled from an adult with an advanced solid tumor such as melanoma, head and neck, liver or kidney cancer. As DNA, the CDR3 is TGTGCCAGCAGCCTAACTCGGGGGGCTGGGGAGACCCAGTACTTC. This translates into CASSLTRGAGETQYF.